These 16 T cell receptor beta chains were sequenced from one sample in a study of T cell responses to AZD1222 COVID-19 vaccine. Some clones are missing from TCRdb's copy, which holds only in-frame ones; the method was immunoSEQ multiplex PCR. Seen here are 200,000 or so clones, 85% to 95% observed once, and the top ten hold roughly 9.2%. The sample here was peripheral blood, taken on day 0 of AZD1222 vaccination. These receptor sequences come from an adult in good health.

CDR3 amino acids: CASSLSGGNTGELFF. The CDR3 DNA reads TGTGCCAGCAGCTTATCAGGCGGAAACACCGGGGAGCTGTTTTTT. This sequence joins TRBV7-3 and TRBJ2-2; D not resolved. Trimming shortened V by 2 bases and J by 2 bases, and 9 bases separated the two germline ends. Germline V CDR1 and CDR2: SGHTA, FQGTGA. This CDR3 is built from 15 residues.

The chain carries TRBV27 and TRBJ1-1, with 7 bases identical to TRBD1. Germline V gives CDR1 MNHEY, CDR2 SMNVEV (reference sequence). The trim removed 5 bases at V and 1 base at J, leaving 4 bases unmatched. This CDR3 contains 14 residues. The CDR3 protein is CASSLRDRNTEAFF. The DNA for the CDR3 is TGTGCCAGCAGTCTCAGGGACAGGAACACTGAAGCTTTCTTT.

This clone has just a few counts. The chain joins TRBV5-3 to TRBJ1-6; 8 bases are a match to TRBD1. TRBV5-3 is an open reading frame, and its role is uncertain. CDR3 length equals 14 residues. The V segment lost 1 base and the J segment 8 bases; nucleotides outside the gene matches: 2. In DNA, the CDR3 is TGTGCCAGAAGCTTGCAGGGGGCCGATTCACCCCTCCACTTT. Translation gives CARSLQGADSPLHF.

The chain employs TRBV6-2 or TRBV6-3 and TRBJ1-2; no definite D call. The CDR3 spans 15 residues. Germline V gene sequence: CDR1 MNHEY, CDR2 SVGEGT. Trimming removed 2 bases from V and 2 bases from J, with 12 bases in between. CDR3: CASSYDWTVNYGYTF. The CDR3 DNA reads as TGTGCCAGCAGTTACGACTGGACGGTCAACTATGGCTACACCTTC.

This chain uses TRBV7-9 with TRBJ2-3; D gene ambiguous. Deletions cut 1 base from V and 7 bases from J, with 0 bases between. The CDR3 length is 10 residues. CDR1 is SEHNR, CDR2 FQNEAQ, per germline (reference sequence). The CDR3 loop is CASSLDTQYF. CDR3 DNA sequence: TGTGCCAGCAGCTTAGATACGCAGTATTTT.

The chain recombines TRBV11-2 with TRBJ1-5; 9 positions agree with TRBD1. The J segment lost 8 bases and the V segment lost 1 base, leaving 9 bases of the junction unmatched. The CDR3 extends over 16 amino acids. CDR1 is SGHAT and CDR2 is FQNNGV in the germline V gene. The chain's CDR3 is CASSLGGQGRIKPQHF. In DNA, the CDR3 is TGTGCCAGCAGCTTAGGGGGACAGGGTAGGATCAAGCCCCAGCATTTT.

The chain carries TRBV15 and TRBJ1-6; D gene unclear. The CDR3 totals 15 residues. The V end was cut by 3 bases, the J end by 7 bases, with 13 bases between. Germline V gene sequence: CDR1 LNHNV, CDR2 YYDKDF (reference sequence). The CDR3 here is CATSSSRFLNSPLHF. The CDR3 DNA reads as TGTGCCACCAGCAGCTCTCGGTTTTTAAATTCACCCCTCCACTTT.

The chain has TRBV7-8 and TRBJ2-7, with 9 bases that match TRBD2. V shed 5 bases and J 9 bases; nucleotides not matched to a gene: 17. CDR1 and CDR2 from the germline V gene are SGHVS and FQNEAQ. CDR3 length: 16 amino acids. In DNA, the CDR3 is TGTGCCAGCAGCCCCCAGAGCGGGAGGTCCGCGGTGGGGCAGTACTTC. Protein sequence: CASSPQSGRSAVGQYF.

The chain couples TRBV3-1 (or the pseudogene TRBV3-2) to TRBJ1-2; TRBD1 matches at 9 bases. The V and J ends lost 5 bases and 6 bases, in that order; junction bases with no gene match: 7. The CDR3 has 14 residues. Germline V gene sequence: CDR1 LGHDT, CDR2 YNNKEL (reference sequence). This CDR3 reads CASSTRTGENGYTF. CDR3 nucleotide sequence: TGTGCCAGCAGCACTCGGACAGGGGAGAATGGCTACACCTTC.

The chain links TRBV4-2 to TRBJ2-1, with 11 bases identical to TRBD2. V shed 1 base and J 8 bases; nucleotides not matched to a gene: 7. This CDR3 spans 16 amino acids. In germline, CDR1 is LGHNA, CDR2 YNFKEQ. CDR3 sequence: CASSQARTSGSDEQFF. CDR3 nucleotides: TGTGCCAGCAGCCAAGCAAGAACTAGCGGGAGTGATGAGCAGTTCTTC.

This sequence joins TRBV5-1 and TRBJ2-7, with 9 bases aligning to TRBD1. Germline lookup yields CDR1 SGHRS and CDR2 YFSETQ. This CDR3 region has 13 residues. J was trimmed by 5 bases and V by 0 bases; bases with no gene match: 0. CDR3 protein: CASSLGTGDEQYF. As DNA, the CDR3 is TGCGCCAGCAGCTTGGGGACAGGGGACGAGCAGTACTTC.

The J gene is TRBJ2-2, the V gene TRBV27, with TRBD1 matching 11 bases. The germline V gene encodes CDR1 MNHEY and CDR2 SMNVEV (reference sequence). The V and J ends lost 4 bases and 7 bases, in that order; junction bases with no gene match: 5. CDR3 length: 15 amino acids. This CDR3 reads CASSWTGGAIGELFF. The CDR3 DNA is TGTGCCAGCAGTTGGACAGGGGGCGCGATCGGGGAGCTGTTTTTT.

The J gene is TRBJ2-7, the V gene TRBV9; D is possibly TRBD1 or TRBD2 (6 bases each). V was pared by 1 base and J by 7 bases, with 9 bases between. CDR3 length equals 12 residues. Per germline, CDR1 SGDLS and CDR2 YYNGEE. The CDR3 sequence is CASSVQGREQYF. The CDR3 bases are TGTGCCAGCAGCGTACAGGGGAGGGAGCAGTACTTC.

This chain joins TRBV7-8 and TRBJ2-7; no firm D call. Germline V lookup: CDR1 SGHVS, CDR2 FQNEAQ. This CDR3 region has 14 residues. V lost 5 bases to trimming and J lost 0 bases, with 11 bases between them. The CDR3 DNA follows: TGTGCCAGCAGCGCACTTGCGGACTCCTACGAGCAGTACTTC. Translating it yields CASSALADSYEQYF.

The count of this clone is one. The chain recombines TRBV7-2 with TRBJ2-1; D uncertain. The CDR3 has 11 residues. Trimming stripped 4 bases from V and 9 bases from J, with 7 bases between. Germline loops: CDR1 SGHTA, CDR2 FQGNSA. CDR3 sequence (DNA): TGTGCCAGCAGCTCTTTAACTGAGCAGTTCTTC. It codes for CASSSLTEQFF. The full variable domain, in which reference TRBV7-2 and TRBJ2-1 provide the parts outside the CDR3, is GAGVSQSPSNKVTEKGKDVELRCDPISGHTALYWYRQSLGQGLEFLIYFQGNSAPDKSGLPSDRFSAERTGGSVSTLTIQRTQQEDSAVYLCASSSLTEQFFGPGTRLTVL.

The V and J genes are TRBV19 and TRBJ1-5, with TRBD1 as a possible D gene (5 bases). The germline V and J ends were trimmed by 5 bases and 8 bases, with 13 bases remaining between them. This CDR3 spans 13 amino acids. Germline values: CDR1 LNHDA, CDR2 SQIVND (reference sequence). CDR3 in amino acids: CASSLNSQEPQHF. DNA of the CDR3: TGTGCCAGTAGTTTGAATTCACAGGAGCCCCAGCATTTT.